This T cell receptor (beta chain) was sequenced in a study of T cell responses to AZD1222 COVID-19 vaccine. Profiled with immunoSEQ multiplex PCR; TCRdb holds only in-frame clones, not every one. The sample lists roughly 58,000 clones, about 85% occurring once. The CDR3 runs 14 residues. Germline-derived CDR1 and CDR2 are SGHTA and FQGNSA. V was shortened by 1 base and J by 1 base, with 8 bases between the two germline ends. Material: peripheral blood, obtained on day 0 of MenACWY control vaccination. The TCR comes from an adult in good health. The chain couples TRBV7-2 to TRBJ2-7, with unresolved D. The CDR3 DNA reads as TGTGCCAGCAGCTTAGACGGTCAGTCCTACGAGCAGTACTTC. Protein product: CASSLDGQSYEQYF.